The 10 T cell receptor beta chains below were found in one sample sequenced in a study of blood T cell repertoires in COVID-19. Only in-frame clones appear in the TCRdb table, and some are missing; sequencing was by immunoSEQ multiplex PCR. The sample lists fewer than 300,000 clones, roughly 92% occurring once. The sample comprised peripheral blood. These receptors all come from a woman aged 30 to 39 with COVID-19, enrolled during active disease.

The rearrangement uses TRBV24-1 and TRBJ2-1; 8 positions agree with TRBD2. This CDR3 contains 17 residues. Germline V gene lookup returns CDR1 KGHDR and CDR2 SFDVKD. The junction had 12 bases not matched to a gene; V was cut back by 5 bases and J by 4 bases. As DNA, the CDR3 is TGTGCCACCAGTGCTTCACAAGCGGGAGTTGGTTACAATGAGCAGTTCTTC. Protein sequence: CATSASQAGVGYNEQFF.

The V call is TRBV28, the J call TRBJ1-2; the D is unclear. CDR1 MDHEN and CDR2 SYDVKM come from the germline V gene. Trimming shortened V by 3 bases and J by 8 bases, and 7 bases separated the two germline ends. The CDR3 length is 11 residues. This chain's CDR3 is CASSFGEGYTF. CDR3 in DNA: TGTGCCAGCAGTTTCGGGGAGGGCTACACCTTC.

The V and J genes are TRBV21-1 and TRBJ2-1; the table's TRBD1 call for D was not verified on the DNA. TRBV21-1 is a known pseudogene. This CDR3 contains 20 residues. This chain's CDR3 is CASSTHDNHSTTPLYNEQFF. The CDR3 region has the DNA TGTGCCAGCAGCACCCACGACAATCACTCCACCACCCCCCTCTACAATGAGCAGTTCTTC.

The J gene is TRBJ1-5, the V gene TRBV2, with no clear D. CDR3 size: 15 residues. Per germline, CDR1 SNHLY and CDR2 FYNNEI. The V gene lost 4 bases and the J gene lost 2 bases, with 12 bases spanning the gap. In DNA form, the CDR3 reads TGTGCCAGCAGTGTGGAGGGATTTCGCAATCAGCCCCAGCATTTT. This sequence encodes CASSVEGFRNQPQHF.

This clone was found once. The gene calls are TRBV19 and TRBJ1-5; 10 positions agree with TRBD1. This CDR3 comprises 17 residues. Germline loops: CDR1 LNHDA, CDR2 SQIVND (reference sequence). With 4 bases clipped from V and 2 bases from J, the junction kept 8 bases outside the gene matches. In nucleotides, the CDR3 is TGTGCCAGTAGTACCCCGGGACAGGGGTTGCGCAATCAGCCCCAGCATTTT. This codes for CASSTPGQGLRNQPQHF.

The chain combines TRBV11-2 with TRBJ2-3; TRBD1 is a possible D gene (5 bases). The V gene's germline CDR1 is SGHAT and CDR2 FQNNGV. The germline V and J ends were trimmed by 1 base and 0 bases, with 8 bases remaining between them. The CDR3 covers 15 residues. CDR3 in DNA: TGTGCCAGCAGCTTAGGACAGCCTAGCACAGATACGCAGTATTTT. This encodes CASSLGQPSTDTQYF.

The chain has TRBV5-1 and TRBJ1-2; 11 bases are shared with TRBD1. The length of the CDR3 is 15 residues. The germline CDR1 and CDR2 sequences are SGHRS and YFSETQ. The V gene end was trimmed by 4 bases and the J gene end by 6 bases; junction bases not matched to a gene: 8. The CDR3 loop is CASSGIGQGADGYTF. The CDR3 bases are TGCGCCAGCAGCGGAATTGGACAGGGGGCTGATGGCTACACCTTC.

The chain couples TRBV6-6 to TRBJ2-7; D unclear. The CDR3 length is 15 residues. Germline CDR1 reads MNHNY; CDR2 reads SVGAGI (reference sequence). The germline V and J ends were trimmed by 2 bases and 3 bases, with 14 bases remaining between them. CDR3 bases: TGTGCCAGCAGTTACGAGTCGTCAGGTGACTACGAGCAGTACTTC. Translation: CASSYESSGDYEQYF.

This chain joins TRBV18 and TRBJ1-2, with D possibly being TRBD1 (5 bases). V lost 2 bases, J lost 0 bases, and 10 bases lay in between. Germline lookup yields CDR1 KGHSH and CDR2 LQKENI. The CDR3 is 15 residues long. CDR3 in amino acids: CASSPRGAANYGYTF. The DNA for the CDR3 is TGTGCCAGCTCACCAAGGGGCGCGGCTAACTATGGCTACACCTTC. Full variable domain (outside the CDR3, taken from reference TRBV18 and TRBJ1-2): NAGVMQNPRHLVRRRGQEARLRCSPMKGHSHVYWYRQLPEEGLKFMVYLQKENIIDESGMPKERFSAEFPKEGPSILRIQQVVRGDSAAYFCASSPRGAANYGYTFGSGTRLTVV.

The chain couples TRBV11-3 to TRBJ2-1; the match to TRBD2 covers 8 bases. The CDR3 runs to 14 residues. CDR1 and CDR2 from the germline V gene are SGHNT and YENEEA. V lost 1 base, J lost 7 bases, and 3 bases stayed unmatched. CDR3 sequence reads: CASSLVASGNEQFF. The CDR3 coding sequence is TGTGCCAGCAGCTTAGTGGCTAGCGGGAATGAGCAGTTCTTC. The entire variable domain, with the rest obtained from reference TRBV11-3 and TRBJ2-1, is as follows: EAGVVQSPRYKIIEKKQPVAFWCNPISGHNTLYWYLQNLGQGPELLIRYENEEAVDDSQLPKDRFSAERLKGVDSTLKIQPAELGDSAVYLCASSLVASGNEQFFGPGTRLTVL.